Each of the 20 T cell receptor beta chains below was sequenced from the same sample in a study of early T cells in non-severe SARS-CoV-2 infection. From the 5' RACE reads, TCRdb called clonotypes with MiXCR, one entry per CDR3 protein. The profile shows tens of thousands of distinct CDR3 sequences, over 8.5% of them singletons. Sequenced: whole blood. Every receptor here comes from an adult who was a healthcare worker with PCR-confirmed SARS-CoV-2 infection or an uninfected control (not recorded which).

At least ten counts were recorded for this clonotype. The chain joins TRBV6-6 to TRBJ2-1, with 7 bases matching TRBD1. The CDR3 has 15 amino acids. V gave up 3 bases and J gave up 8 bases; unmatched junction bases: 10. Germline V lookup: CDR1 MNHNY, CDR2 SVGAGI (reference sequence). The CDR3 spells CASSYSRGTGDEQFF. CDR3 sequence (DNA): TGTGCCAGCAGTTATTCCCGGGGCACAGGGGATGAGCAGTTCTTC.

This clonotype occurred many times. The V gene is TRBV5-6, the J gene TRBJ2-3; 9 bases map to TRBD1. This CDR3 has 14 amino acids. The germline V gene encodes CDR1 SGHDT and CDR2 YYEEEE. After removal of 7 bases from V and 5 bases from J, the junction contained 8 bases not matched to a gene. The CDR3 sequence is CASWGTGYGDTQYF. Here the CDR3 DNA reads TGTGCCAGCTGGGGGACAGGGTATGGAGATACGCAGTATTTT.

The rearrangement links TRBV19 to TRBJ2-2, with D maybe TRBD2 (5 bases). V was clipped by 6 bases and J by 0 bases, with 14 bases between them. This CDR3 is 16 amino acids long. CDR1 and CDR2 from the germline V gene are LNHDA and SQIVND (reference sequence). CDR3 nucleotides: TGTGCCAGTAGGGCGCAAAGCGGCGCGAACACCGGGGAGCTGTTTTTT. This translates into CASRAQSGANTGELFF.

This clonotype was seen many times. The chain has TRBV6-2 or TRBV6-3 and TRBJ2-5; D might be TRBD2 (6 bases). The CDR3 consists of 14 residues. With 0 bases removed from V and 4 bases from J, the gap between germline ends came to 9 bases. Per the germline V gene, CDR1 is MNHEY and CDR2 is SVGEGT. The CDR3 spells CASSYSRDVETQYF. CDR3 nucleotide sequence: TGTGCCAGCAGTTACTCGCGGGACGTAGAGACCCAGTACTTC.

The chain is built from TRBV2 and TRBJ1-6; no firm D call. The V and J ends lost 9 bases and 8 bases respectively, with 5 bases between them. There are 10 residues in the CDR3. CDR1 and CDR2 from the germline V gene are SNHLY and FYNNEI. The chain's CDR3 is CASGDSPLHF. In nucleotides, the CDR3 is TGTGCCAGTGGGGATTCACCCCTCCACTTT. The full variable domain, with the rest looked up from reference TRBV2 and TRBJ1-6, is EPEVTQTPSHQVTQMGQEVILRCVPISNHLYFYWYRQILGQKVEFLVSFYNNEISEKSEIFDDQFSVERPDGSNFTLKIRSTKLEDSAMYFCASGDSPLHFGNGTRLTVT.

The chain combines TRBV2 with TRBJ2-1; 10 bases are shared with TRBD1. The CDR3 is 16 amino acids. J was trimmed by 9 bases and V by 0 bases; bases with no gene match: 8. CDR1 and CDR2 from the germline V gene are SNHLY and FYNNEI. The CDR3 protein is CASSEARGQGGGEQFF. The CDR3 nucleotides read TGTGCCAGCAGTGAAGCGCGAGGACAGGGGGGAGGTGAGCAGTTCTTC. The entire variable domain, with the rest obtained from reference TRBV2 and TRBJ2-1, is as follows: EPEVTQTPSHQVTQMGQEVILRCVPISNHLYFYWYRQILGQKVEFLVSFYNNEISEKSEIFDDQFSVERPDGSNFTLKIRSTKLEDSAMYFCASSEARGQGGGEQFFGPGTRLTVL.

Ten or more counts support this clonotype. J is TRBJ2-1 and V is TRBV6-5; D is possibly TRBD2 (7 bases). Trimming shortened V by 5 bases and J by 4 bases, and 18 bases separated the two germline ends. The germline gives CDR1 MNHEY, CDR2 SVGAGI. The CDR3 contains 16 residues. In DNA form, the CDR3 reads TGTGCCAGCAGTAAAATGCGCGGGGGCCGTTACAATGAGCAGTTCTTC. It encodes CASSKMRGGRYNEQFF.

This clonotype is medium-sized in the sample. The chain employs TRBV20-1 and TRBJ1-6; D remains unclear. Trimming took off 0 bases at V and 7 bases at J, with 10 bases between the two ends. CDR3 length: 14 amino acids. Looked up from germline, CDR1 is DFQATT and CDR2 is SNEGSKA (reference sequence). CDR3 DNA: TGCAGTGCTAGAGAAGTGGCGGCAAATTCACCCCTCCACTTT. It is translated as CSAREVAANSPLHF.

This clonotype showed up many times. This sequence joins TRBV5-1 and TRBJ2-7; D perhaps matches TRBD1 (6 bases). The V gene lost 8 bases and the J gene lost 3 bases, with 12 bases spanning the gap. In germline, CDR1 is SGHRS, CDR2 YFSETQ. The CDR3 runs to 12 residues. The CDR3 DNA is TGCGCCAGTAGGGGGAATGACTACGAGCAGTACTTC. Residues: CASRGNDYEQYF.

This clonotype was detected only a few times. The rearrangement joins TRBV28 to TRBJ2-5; the D gene is possibly TRBD2 (5 bases). Germline V CDR1 and CDR2: MDHEN, SYDVKM. The CDR3 runs 11 residues. Trimming left V 6 bases short and J 3 bases short, with 5 bases between. The CDR3 loop reads CASRGEETQYF. DNA for the CDR3: TGTGCCAGCAGGGGAGAAGAGACCCAGTACTTC. The full variable domain, rest sourced from reference TRBV28 and TRBJ2-5, is DVKVTQSSRYLVKRTGEKVFLECVQDMDHENMFWYRQDPGLGLRLIYFSYDVKMKEKGDIPEGYSVSREKKERFSLILESASTNQTSMYLCASRGEETQYFGPGTRLLVL.

The V gene is TRBV20-1, the J gene TRBJ2-3, with D possibly called TRBD1 or TRBD2 (5 bases each). CDR3 length: 16 residues. Germline CDR1 is DFQATT and CDR2 is SNEGSKA (reference sequence). Trimming took 3 bases from V and 6 from J, leaving 22 bases between them. The DNA of the CDR3 is TGCAGTGCTAGTGGGGGAGACCGCGTGCACATCGATACGCAGTATTTT. Its translation is CSASGGDRVHIDTQYF.

Many counts were recorded for this clonotype. The genes are TRBV10-2 and TRBJ1-1; D uncertain. Trimming stripped 4 bases from V and 7 bases from J, with 7 bases between. Germline V gene sequence: CDR1 WSHSY, CDR2 SAAADI. The CDR3 spans 11 residues. CDR3 amino acids: CASSVAREAFF. CDR3 DNA sequence: TGCGCCAGCAGTGTGGCTCGTGAAGCTTTCTTT.

The V call is TRBV7-2, the J call TRBJ2-1; 9 bases are shared with TRBD1. Germline V CDR1 and CDR2: SGHTA, FQGNSA. This CDR3 contains 16 residues. The V segment lost 3 bases and the J segment 7 bases; nucleotides outside the gene matches: 10. The CDR3 DNA reads as TGTGCCAGCAGCTTCTCCGGGACAGGGACGAGAAATGAGCAGTTCTTC. Encoded protein: CASSFSGTGTRNEQFF.

The chain couples TRBV7-2 to TRBJ1-6; D might be TRBD1 (5 bases). Trimming pared 1 base from V and 9 bases from J, leaving 13 bases between. Looked up from germline, CDR1 is SGHTA and CDR2 is FQGNSA. This CDR3 comprises 15 residues. CDR3 amino acids: CASSLVRQGSSPLHF. CDR3 bases: TGTGCCAGCAGCTTAGTCAGGCAGGGTAGTTCACCCCTCCACTTT.

The sample holds many counts of this clonotype. The V and J genes are TRBV18 and TRBJ2-7; maybe TRBD2 (6 bases). The germline CDR1 and CDR2 sequences are KGHSH and LQKENI. The V end lost 3 bases, the J end lost 5 bases, and 14 bases lay between the germline ends. There are 14 residues in the CDR3. CDR3 sequence reads: CASSPGTLWDEQYF. DNA of the CDR3: TGTGCCAGCTCACCTGGGACTTTGTGGGACGAGCAGTACTTC.

A few counts support this clonotype. This chain connects TRBV6-2 or TRBV6-3 to TRBJ1-5, with D unresolved. Looked up from germline, CDR1 is MNHEY and CDR2 is SVGEGT. With 6 bases removed from V and 0 bases from J, the gap between germline ends came to 9 bases. The length of the CDR3 is 14 residues. CDR3 in amino acids: CASSGSLSNQPQHF. The CDR3 region has the DNA TGTGCCAGCAGCGGAAGTCTTAGCAATCAGCCCCAGCATTTT.

The chain links TRBV7-2 to TRBJ2-1; 7 positions match TRBD2. Germline CDR1 reads SGHTA; CDR2 reads FQGNSA. With V trimmed by 2 bases and J by 1 base, 2 bases remained unmatched. The CDR3 length is 15 residues. The CDR3 spells CASSLNGRSYNEQFF. The CDR3 DNA reads TGTGCCAGCAGCTTAAACGGGAGGTCCTACAATGAGCAGTTCTTC.

This clonotype was counted between two and nine times. The J gene is TRBJ1-2, the V gene TRBV6-5; possible D gene TRBD1, 5 bases. There are 14 residues in the CDR3. The V end was cut by 6 bases, the J end by 5 bases, with 16 bases between. Germline V gene sequence: CDR1 MNHEY, CDR2 SVGAGI. CDR3 amino acids: CASSPQGPAYGYTF. DNA for the CDR3: TGTGCCAGCAGCCCTCAGGGACCGGCTTATGGCTACACCTTC.

This clonotype was seen ten or more times. V and J are TRBV20-1 and TRBJ2-7, with 11 bases aligning to TRBD1. CDR3 length equals 15 residues. Trimming at V came to 5 bases and at J to 7 bases, leaving 13 bases not matched to a gene. CDR1 DFQATT and CDR2 SNEGSKA come from the germline V gene (reference sequence). The CDR3 nucleotides are TGCAGTGCTTACCAGATAGGACAGGGGGCAGGTGAGCAGTACTTC. Protein product: CSAYQIGQGAGEQYF.

This chain connects TRBV7-6 to TRBJ2-7, with 9 bases aligning to TRBD1. Germline V lookup: CDR1 SGHVS, CDR2 FNYEAQ. The CDR3 is 15 residues long. Losses at the gene ends were 5 bases for V and 0 bases for J; bases not matched to a gene: 5. The DNA for the CDR3 is TGTGCCAGCAGCCCCGGGACAGGGAGCTCCTACGAGCAGTACTTC. Encoded protein: CASSPGTGSSYEQYF.